This T cell receptor beta chain stems from a study of long-term antiretroviral therapy in people with HIV. Study-wide findings and caveats: Increased diversity was seen after ART, yet it remained lower than in transplant donor controls.

This clone has a single count. Its antigen is currently unknown. Germline loops: CDR1 LNHDA, CDR2 SQIVND (reference sequence). CDR3 length: 17 amino acids. V gave up 7 bases and J gave up 2 bases; unmatched junction bases: 11. Every participant with HIV received treatment in the United States. Researchers ran immunoSEQ v3.0 at survey level. Assay: immunoSEQ multiplex PCR; the TCRdb copy retains only in-frame clones and omits some. The sample holds just over 35,000 clones, approximately 80% seen once. This clonotype was sampled from a man aged 18 to 29 with HIV. Here the sequenced sample was unsorted PBMCs, taken 0.6 years after starting antiretroviral therapy. V and J are TRBV19 and TRBJ2-6, with 7 bases that match TRBD1. CDR3 bases: TGTGCCAGTACCATGAGACAGGGTTTAACTGGGGCCAACGTCCTGACTTTC. Translating it yields CASTMRQGLTGANVLTF.